This TCR beta chain is drawn from a study of blood T cell repertoires in COVID-19. Study context: There were acute and convalescent COVID-19 samples, and they came from the United States, Italy and Spain.

There are 13 residues in the CDR3. The V gene's germline CDR1 is MDHEN and CDR2 SYDVKM. V shed 6 bases and J 3 bases; nucleotides not matched to a gene: 2. In the authors' methods: Estimates of nucleated cell counts were drawn from the amplification of reference gene primers. The repertoire was sequenced with immunoSEQ multiplex PCR; TCRdb's copy has only in-frame clones and lacks some. Clone size and V and J calls were adopted from that table, with D and trimming inferred from the DNA. The sample lists roughly 120,000 clones, approximately 81% occurring once. The clonotype comes from a man older than 75 with COVID-19, enrolled during active disease. Sequences were obtained from peripheral blood. This chain links TRBV28 with TRBJ2-7; 10 positions agree with TRBD2. CDR3 region: CASRASGGYEQYF. CDR3 DNA: TGTGCCAGCAGAGCTAGCGGGGGCTACGAGCAGTACTTC. Full variable domain (outside the CDR3, taken from reference TRBV28 and TRBJ2-7): DVKVTQSSRYLVKRTGEKVFLECVQDMDHENMFWYRQDPGLGLRLIYFSYDVKMKEKGDIPEGYSVSREKKERFSLILESASTNQTSMYLCASRASGGYEQYFGPGTRLTVT.